The rows below give T cell receptor beta chains drawn from one sample of a study of a mutant IDH1 vaccine in newly diagnosed glioma. What these receptors recognize is not known. The assay was immunoSEQ multiplex PCR, and TCRdb's table has in-frame clones only and misses some. The sample consists of about 68,000 clones, 84% of them appearing once. The sample in question was PBMCs, obtained from a glioma patient whose treatment included an IDH1 peptide vaccine. The receptors originated from a man aged 18 to 30 with glioma. The CDR3 runs from the conserved cysteine through the conserved F or W. Each record gives: V gene, J gene, CDR3 protein.

TRBV6-4,TRBJ2-6,CASSLFAGGANVLTF
TRBV5-8,TRBJ1-1,CASSLAIDPWGGTEAFF
TRBV21-1,TRBJ1-2,CASRGNRAATDYGYTF
TRBV27,TRBJ1-1,CASSPRKGQMNTEAFF
TRBV28,TRBJ2-1,CASSLSQGLSNEQFF
TRBV7-2,TRBJ2-1,CASSLGSGTSGSSYNEQFF
TRBV28,TRBJ1-1,CASLRGQLNTEAFF
TRBV7-9,TRBJ2-1,CASSLAPPSGRASEQFF
TRBV6-1,TRBJ1-2,CASSEFGQFANYGYTF
TRBV18,TRBJ2-2,CASSITGSNTGELFF
TRBV7-9,TRBJ2-6,CASSLDPRDTSSGANVLTF
TRBV30,TRBJ1-5,CAWSEGGNQPQHF
TRBV25-1,TRBJ2-7,CASSETYEQYF
TRBV10-3,TRBJ2-7,CAISVGTSDEQYF
TRBV18,TRBJ2-7,CASSPQLDRGNTYF
TRBV6-5,TRBJ2-2,CASSYSDRGYTGELFF
TRBV6-1,TRBJ2-7,CASSKAATYEQYF
TRBV5-4,TRBJ2-5,CASSATGTGLETQYF
TRBV29-1,TRBJ1-3,CSAAWARGNTIYF
TRBV27,TRBJ2-7,CASSLVGTYDEQYF
TRBV15,TRBJ2-1,CATSREGASYNEQFF
TRBV5-4,TRBJ1-1,CASSRGNSTEAFF
TRBV30,TRBJ1-5,CAWKGQGGQPQHF
TRBV27,TRBJ2-7,CASSSQGYEQYF
TRBV5-1,TRBJ1-3,CASSDGGSGNTIYF
TRBV6-5,TRBJ1-4,CASSPGQENEKLFF
TRBV7-9,TRBJ2-2,CASSPPPDSTGELFF
TRBV30,TRBJ1-4,CAWRALDSRGEKLFF
TRBV28,TRBJ1-4,CASTRLGGNEKLFF
TRBV6-5,TRBJ1-2,CASSYSIGDGYTF
TRBV15,TRBJ1-2,CATRNQRMNPNYGYTF
TRBV27,TRBJ1-1,CASSLSVKGRGYTEAFF
TRBV25-1,TRBJ1-6,CASSESRGRGNSPLHF
TRBV5-1,TRBJ2-7,CASSSNYEQYF